Listed below are T cell receptor beta chains from one sample, sequenced in a study of control samples from healthy donors and cancer patients. Assay used: immunoSEQ multiplex PCR; TCRdb lists only in-frame clones, some missing. The profile shows some 77,000 clones, around nine tenths of them singletons. Sequencing was performed on blood. The receptors here all came from a woman in her fifties or sixties in good health. CDR3s leave out the opening cysteine and the closing phenylalanine or tryptophan. Expanded clones get a size class; other rows say once, few or many, or leave the size out.

16 | TRBJ1-4 | . | TRBV4-2 | ASSQDTGQGAANEKLF
12 | TRBJ2-7 | few | TRBV6-5 | AAAGTGGDREQY
12 | TRBJ2-2 | once | TRBV9 | ASRGVPNTGELF
13 | TRBJ1-2 | few | TRBV7-9 | ASSFYRADNYGYT
14 | TRBJ1-5 | . | TRBV19 | ASSSRDRVLWQPQH
15 | TRBJ2-2 | . | TRBV24-1 | ATSDSGAGGVTGELF
15 | TRBJ1-3 | . | TRBV11-3 | ASSLSFGPSSGNTIY
12 | TRBJ1-2 | . | TRBV2 | ASSELLGDYGYT
15 | TRBJ1-6 | . | TRBV9 | ASSSRGQGGFGSPLH
11 | TRBJ1-5 | . | TRBV2 | ASSDSMNQPQH
13 | TRBJ2-1 | . | TRBV11-2 | ASSLRGSGGNEQF
12 | TRBJ2-7 | few | TRBV7-9 | ASSLSTTGYEQY
10 | TRBJ1-6 | . | TRBV5-1 | ASSLDGSPLH
13 | TRBJ2-7 | . | TRBV19 | ASSIGQGPGYEQY
11 | TRBJ1-1 | . | TRBV12-3/TRBV12-4 | ASSLWGSTEAF
19 | TRBJ2-1 | . | TRBV18 | ASSPGGPIAGLRWSYNEQF
16 | TRBJ2-3 | . | TRBV11-2 | ASSSLTSSGGALDTQY
12 | TRBJ2-7 | . | TRBV7-2 | ASSPSQSVGEQY
11 | TRBJ1-2 | . | TRBV5-6 | ASSLPGPYGYT
12 | TRBJ2-1 | . | TRBV7-9 | ASSMFVPYNEQF
12 | TRBJ2-1 | . | TRBV9 | ASSVSGNNNEQF
12 | TRBJ1-1 | . | TRBV5-1 | ASSQQGDYTEAF
12 | TRBJ1-2 | . | TRBV10-3 | AIRRQVGNYGYT
14 | TRBJ1-2 | . | TRBV13 | ASSLAGGRGLLGYT
13 | TRBJ1-2 | . | TRBV4-1 | ASSQTGTQNYGYT
12 | TRBJ2-1 | few | TRBV6-6 | ASSPSGSYNEQF
12 | TRBJ1-2 | . | TRBV30 | AWSTGTGVAGYT
11 | TRBJ1-2 | . | TRBV5-1 | ASSFPENYGYT
13 | TRBJ1-6 | . | TRBV5-8 | ASSPLTGVLSPLH
12 | TRBJ2-5 | . | TRBV7-2 | ASSLVSRIETQY
13 | TRBJ1-1 | . | TRBV7-8 | ASSLARPGQAMAF
6 | TRBJ2-7 | once | TRBV20-1 | SVTEQY
13 | TRBJ2-5 | . | TRBV7-8 | ASSADRGPRETQY
14 | TRBJ2-3 | . | TRBV10-3 | AISDIRDRPTDTQY
13 | TRBJ2-3 | . | TRBV3-1/TRBV3-2 | ASSQDDAPTDTQY
10 | TRBJ2-7 | . | TRBV29-1 | SVTSGLREQY
15 | TRBJ2-1 | . | TRBV3-1/TRBV3-2 | ASSQDRRTGVYNEQF
11 | TRBJ2-3 | . | TRBV7-7 | ASSLGGTDTQY
13 | TRBJ2-7 | . | TRBV23-1 | ASSRRASQDYEQY
11 | TRBJ1-6 | . | TRBV18 | ASRGQGGSPLH
9 | TRBJ1-2 | . | TRBV20-1 | SAQKQWGYT
13 | TRBJ1-4 | . | TRBV5-1 | ASSFTGTRGEKLF